This entry features one TCR beta chain sequence. Data came from immunoSEQ multiplex PCR; TCRdb stores just in-frame clones and leaves some out. Among approximately 60,000 clones listed, 92% were seen once. The data derive from a study of T cell changes during pregnancy in multiple sclerosis. The sample was peripheral blood, taken in the first trimester of pregnancy. This receptor was taken from a female donor with multiple sclerosis, enrolled in a pregnancy study.

The CDR3 here is CASSLDSANSNYGYTF. In DNA form, the CDR3 reads TGTGCCAGCAGCTTGGATAGCGCCAACTCTAACTATGGCTACACCTTC. The chain carries TRBV5-8 and TRBJ1-2; D gene uncertain. The germline gives CDR1 SGHTS, CDR2 YDEGEE. V shed 0 bases and J shed 0 bases, with 12 bases lying between them. The CDR3 is 16 residues long.